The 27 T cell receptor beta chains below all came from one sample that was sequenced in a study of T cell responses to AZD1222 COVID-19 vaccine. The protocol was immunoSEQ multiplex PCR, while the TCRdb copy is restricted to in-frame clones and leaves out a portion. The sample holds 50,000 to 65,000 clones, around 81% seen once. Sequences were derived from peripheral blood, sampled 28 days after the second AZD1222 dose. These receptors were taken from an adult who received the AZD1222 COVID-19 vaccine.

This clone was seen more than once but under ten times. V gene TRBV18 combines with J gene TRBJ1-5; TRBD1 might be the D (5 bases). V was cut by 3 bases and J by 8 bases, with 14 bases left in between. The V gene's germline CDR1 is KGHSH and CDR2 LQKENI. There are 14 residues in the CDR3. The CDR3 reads CASSPAGAYEPQHF. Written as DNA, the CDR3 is TGTGCCAGCTCACCTGCCGGGGCTTATGAGCCCCAGCATTTT.

The CDR3 bases are TGTGCCAGCAGCCAGCCGGGACAAACCTATGGCTACACCTTC. Its translation: CASSQPGQTYGYTF. The rearrangement uses TRBV7-9 and TRBJ1-2; the D gene is possibly TRBD1 (6 bases). The germline gives CDR1 SEHNR, CDR2 FQNEAQ (reference sequence). This CDR3 contains 14 residues. V was clipped by 5 bases and J by 4 bases, with 14 bases between them. The variable domain in full, with the rest retrieved from reference TRBV7-9 and TRBJ1-2, is DTGVSQNPRHKITKRGQNVTFRCDPISEHNRLYWYRQTLGQGPEFLTYFQNEAQLEKSRLLSDRFSAERPKGSFSTLEIQRTEQGDSAMYLCASSQPGQTYGYTFGSGTRLTVV.

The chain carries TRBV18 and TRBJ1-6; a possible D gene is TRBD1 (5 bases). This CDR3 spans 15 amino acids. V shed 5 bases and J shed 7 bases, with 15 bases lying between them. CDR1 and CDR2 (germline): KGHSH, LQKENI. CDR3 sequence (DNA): TGTGCCAGCTCAGGGACTCACTCAGTGAATTCACCCCTCCACTTT. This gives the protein CASSGTHSVNSPLHF. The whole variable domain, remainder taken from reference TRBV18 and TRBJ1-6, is NAGVMQNPRHLVRRRGQEARLRCSPMKGHSHVYWYRQLPEEGLKFMVYLQKENIIDESGMPKERFSAEFPKEGPSILRIQQVVRGDSAAYFCASSGTHSVNSPLHFGNGTRLTVT.

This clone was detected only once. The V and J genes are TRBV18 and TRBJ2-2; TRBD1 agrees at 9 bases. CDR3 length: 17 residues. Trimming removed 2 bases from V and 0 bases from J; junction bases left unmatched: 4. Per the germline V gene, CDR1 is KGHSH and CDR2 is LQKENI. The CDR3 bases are TGTGCCAGCTCACCAGCAACAGGGGGCCCGAACACCGGGGAGCTGTTTTTT. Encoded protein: CASSPATGGPNTGELFF.

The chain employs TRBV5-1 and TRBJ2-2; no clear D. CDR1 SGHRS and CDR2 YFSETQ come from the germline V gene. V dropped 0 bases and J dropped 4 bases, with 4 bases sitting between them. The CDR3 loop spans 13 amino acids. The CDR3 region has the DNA TGCGCCAGCAGCTTGGTCAGCACCGGGGAGCTGTTTTTT. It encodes CASSLVSTGELFF.

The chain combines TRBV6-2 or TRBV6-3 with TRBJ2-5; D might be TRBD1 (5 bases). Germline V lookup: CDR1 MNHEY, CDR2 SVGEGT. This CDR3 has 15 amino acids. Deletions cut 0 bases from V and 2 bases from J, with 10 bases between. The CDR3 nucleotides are TGTGCCAGCAGTTACTCGCAGGCAGGGCAAGAGACCCAGTACTTC. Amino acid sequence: CASSYSQAGQETQYF.

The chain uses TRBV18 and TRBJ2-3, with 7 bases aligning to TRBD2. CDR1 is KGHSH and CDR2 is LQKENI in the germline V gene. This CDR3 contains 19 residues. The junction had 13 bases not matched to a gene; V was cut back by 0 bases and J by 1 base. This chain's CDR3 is CASSPPGVGAGRGTDTQYF. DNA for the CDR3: TGTGCCAGCTCACCACCTGGGGTAGGAGCGGGAAGAGGCACAGATACGCAGTATTTT.

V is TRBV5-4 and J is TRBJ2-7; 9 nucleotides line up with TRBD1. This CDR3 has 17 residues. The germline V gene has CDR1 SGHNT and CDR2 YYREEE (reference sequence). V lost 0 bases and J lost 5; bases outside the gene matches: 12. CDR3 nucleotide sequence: TGTGCCAGCAGCTTGGGTACGAGACAGGGGGGTCGGGACGAGCAGTACTTC. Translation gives CASSLGTRQGGRDEQYF.

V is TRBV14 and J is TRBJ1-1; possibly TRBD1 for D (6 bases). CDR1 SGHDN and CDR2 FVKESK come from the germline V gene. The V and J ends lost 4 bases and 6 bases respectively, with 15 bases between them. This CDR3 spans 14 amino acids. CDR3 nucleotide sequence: TGTGCCAGCAGCCTTGTCAGGGGAGACGCTGAAGCTTTCTTT. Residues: CASSLVRGDAEAFF.

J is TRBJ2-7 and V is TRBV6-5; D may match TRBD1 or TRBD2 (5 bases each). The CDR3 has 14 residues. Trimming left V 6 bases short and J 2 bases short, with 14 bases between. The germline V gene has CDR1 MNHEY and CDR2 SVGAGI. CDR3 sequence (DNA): TGTGCCAGCAGCGCCGGGACGGACACCTACGAGCAGTACTTC. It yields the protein CASSAGTDTYEQYF.

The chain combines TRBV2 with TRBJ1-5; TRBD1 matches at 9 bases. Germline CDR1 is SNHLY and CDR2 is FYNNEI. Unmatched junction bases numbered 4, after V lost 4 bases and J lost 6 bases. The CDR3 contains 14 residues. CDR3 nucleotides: TGTGCCAGCAGTGGGGACAGGGATATTCAGCCCCAGCATTTT. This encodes CASSGDRDIQPQHF.

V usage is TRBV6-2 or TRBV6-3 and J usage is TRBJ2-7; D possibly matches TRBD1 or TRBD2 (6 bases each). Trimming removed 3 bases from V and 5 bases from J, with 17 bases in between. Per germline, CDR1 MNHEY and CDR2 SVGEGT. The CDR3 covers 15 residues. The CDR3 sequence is CASSYTERGRNEQYF. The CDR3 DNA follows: TGTGCCAGCAGTTATACAGAGAGGGGGAGGAACGAGCAGTACTTC.

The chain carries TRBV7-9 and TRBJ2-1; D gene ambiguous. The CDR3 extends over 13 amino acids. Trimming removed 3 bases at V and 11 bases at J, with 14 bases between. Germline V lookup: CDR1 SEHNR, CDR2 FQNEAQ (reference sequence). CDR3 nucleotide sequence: TGTGCCAGCAGCTTTACCTTCATGAATAAGCAGTTCTTC. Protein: CASSFTFMNKQFF.

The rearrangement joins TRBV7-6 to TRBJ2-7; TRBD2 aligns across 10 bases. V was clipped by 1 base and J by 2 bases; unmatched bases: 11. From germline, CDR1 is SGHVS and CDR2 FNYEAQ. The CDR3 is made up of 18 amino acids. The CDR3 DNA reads TGTGCCAGCAGCTTAGTCCCAGCGGGAGGGCCAGTCCCCTACGAGCAGTACTTC. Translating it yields CASSLVPAGGPVPYEQYF.

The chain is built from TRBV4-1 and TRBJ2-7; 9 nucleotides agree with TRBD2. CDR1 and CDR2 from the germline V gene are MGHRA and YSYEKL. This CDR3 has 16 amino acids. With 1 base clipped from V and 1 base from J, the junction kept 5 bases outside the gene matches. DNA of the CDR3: TGCGCCAGCAGCCAAGTCGTGCTAGCGGGATCCTACGAGCAGTACTTC. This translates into CASSQVVLAGSYEQYF.

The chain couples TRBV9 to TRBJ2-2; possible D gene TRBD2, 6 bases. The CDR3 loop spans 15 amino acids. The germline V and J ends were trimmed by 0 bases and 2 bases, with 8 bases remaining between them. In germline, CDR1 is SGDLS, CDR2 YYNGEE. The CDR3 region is CASSVVSGNTGELFF. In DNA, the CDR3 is TGTGCCAGCAGCGTAGTTAGCGGAAACACCGGGGAGCTGTTTTTT.

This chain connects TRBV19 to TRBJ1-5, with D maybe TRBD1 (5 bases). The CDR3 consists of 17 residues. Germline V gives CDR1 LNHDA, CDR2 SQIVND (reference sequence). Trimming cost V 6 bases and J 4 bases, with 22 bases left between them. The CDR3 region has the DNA TGTGCCAGTAGATCAGACGGACGAGAGGGGCTTAATCAGCCCCAGCATTTT. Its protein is CASRSDGREGLNQPQHF. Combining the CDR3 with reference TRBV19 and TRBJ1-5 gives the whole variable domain DGGITQSPKYLFRKEGQNVTLSCEQNLNHDAMYWYRQDPGQGLRLIYYSQIVNDFQKGDIAEGYSVSREKKESFPLTVTSAQKNPTAFYLCASRSDGREGLNQPQHFGDGTRLSIL.

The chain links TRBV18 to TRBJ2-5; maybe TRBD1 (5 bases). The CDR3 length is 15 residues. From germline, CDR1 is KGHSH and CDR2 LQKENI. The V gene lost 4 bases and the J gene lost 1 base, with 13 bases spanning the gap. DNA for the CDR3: TGTGCCAGCTCACGGCTAGACAGTGTCCAAGAGACCCAGTACTTC. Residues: CASSRLDSVQETQYF.

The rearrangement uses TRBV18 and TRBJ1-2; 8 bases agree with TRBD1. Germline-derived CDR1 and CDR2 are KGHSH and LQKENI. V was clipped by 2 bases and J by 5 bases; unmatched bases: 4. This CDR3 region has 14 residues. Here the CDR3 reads CASSPGDRRYGYTF. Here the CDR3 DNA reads TGTGCCAGCTCACCAGGGGACAGGAGATATGGCTACACCTTC.

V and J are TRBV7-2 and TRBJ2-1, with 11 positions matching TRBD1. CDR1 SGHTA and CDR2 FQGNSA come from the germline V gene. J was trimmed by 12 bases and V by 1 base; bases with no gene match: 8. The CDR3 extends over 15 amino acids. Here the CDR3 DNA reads TGTGCCAGCAGCTTAGTAGGACAGGGGGCGCGGGGGCAGTTCTTC. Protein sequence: CASSLVGQGARGQFF.

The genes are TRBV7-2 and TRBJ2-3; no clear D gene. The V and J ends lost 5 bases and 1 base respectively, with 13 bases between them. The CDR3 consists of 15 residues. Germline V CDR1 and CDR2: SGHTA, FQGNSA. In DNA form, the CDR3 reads TGTGCCAGCAGCCCAGGTCTGTCAGGCACAGATACGCAGTATTTT. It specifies CASSPGLSGTDTQYF.

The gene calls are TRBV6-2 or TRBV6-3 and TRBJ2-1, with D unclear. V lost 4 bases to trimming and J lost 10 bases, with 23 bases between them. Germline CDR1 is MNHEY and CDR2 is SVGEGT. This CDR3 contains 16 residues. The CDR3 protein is CASSSRQVIGPSEQFF. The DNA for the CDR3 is TGTGCCAGCAGTTCCCGCCAGGTTATCGGTCCCTCGGAGCAGTTCTTC.

CDR3 in DNA: TGTGCCAGCAGCCTCGACAGTTCCTATGGCTACACCTTC. It encodes CASSLDSSYGYTF. V gene TRBV7-3 combines with J gene TRBJ1-2, with D perhaps TRBD1 (5 bases). The CDR3 spans 13 residues. Germline CDR1 is SGHTA and CDR2 is FQGTGA. Trimming left V 5 bases short and J 4 bases short, with 11 bases between.

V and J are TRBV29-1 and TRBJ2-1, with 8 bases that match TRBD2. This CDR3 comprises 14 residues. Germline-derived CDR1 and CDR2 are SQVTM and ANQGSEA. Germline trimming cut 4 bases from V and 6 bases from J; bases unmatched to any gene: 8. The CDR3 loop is CSVARGGWGNEQFF. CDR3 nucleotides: TGCAGCGTTGCACGGGGGGGTTGGGGCAATGAGCAGTTCTTC.

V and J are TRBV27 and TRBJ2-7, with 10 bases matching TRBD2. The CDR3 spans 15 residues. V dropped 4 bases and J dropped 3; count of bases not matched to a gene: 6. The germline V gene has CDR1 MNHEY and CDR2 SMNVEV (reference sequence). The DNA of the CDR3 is TGTGCCAGCAGTTCCCTACTAGCGGGAATCTACGAGCAGTACTTC. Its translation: CASSSLLAGIYEQYF.

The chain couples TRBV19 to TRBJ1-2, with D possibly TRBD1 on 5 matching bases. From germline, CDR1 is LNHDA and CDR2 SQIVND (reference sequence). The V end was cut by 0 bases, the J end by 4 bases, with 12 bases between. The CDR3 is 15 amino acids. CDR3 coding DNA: TGTGCCAGTAGTATAGATTCTGGGGGAGTCTATGGCTACACCTTC. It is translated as CASSIDSGGVYGYTF.

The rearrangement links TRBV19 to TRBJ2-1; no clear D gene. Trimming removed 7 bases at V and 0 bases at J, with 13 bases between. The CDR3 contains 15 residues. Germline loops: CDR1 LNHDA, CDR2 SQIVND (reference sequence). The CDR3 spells CASKPTPFSYNEQFF. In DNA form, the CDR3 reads TGTGCCAGTAAGCCGACACCGTTCTCCTACAATGAGCAGTTCTTC. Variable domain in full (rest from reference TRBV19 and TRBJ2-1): DGGITQSPKYLFRKEGQNVTLSCEQNLNHDAMYWYRQDPGQGLRLIYYSQIVNDFQKGDIAEGYSVSREKKESFPLTVTSAQKNPTAFYLCASKPTPFSYNEQFFGPGTRLTVL.